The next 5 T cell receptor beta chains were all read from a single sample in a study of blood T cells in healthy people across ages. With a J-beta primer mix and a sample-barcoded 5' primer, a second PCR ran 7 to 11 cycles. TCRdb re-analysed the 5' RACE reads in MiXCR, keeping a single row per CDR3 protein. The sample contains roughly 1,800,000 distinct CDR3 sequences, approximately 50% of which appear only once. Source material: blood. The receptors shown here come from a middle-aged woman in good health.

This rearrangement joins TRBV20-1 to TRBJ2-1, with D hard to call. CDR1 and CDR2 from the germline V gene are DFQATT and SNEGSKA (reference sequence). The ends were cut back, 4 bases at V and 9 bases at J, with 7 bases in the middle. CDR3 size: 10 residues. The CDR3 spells CSATFFEQFF. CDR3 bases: TGCAGTGCTACTTTTTTTGAGCAGTTCTTC.

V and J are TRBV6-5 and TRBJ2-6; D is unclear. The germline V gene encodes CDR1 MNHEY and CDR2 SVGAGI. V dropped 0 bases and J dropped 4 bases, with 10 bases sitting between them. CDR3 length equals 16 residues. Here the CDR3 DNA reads TGTGCCAGCAGTTACTCGAGTTCGGCCGGGGCCAACGTCCTGACTTTC. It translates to CASSYSSSAGANVLTF.

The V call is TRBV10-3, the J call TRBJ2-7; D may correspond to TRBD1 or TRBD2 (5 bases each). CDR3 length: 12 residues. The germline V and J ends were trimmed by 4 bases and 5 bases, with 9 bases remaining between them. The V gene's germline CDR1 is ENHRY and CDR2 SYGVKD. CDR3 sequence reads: CAISAGTHEQYF. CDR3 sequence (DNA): TGTGCCATCAGTGCAGGGACCCACGAGCAGTACTTC.

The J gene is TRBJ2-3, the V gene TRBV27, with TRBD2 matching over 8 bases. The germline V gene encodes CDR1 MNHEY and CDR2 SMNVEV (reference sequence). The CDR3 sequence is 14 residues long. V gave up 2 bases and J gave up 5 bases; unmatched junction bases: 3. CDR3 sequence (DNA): TGTGCCAGCAGTTTAGTACTAGCGGAAGATACGCAGTATTTT. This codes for CASSLVLAEDTQYF.

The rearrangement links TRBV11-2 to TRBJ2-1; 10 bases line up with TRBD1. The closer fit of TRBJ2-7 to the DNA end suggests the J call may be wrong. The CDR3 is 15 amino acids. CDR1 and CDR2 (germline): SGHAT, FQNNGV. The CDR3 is CASNFGTGAPNEQYF. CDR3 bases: TGTGCCAGCAACTTCGGGACAGGGGCCCCCAATGAGCAGTACTTC.